What follows describes a single T cell receptor (beta chain). The data derive from a study of shared clonotypes between healthy human individuals. Trimming took 6 bases from V and 3 from J; bases not matched to a gene: 7. The CDR3 is made up of 15 amino acids. Looked up from germline, CDR1 is SGHNT and CDR2 is YYREEE (reference sequence). Sequencing used immunoSEQ multiplex PCR; TCRdb keeps in-frame clones, though not all of them. This sample has some 450,000 clones, with approximately 71% found just once. The rearrangement uses TRBV5-4 and TRBJ2-2; 8 bases line up with TRBD2. The sample was PBMCs. The clonotype originates from a woman aged 40 to 50 in good health. Some clones in this sample may be carry-over from other donors' samples. CDR3 in DNA: TGTGCCAGCAACCCGGGGGGGCCGGACACCGGGGAGCTGTTTTTT. Encoded protein: CASNPGGPDTGELFF.